Shown below are 14 T cell receptor beta chains from a single sample sequenced in a study of cytomegalovirus exposure and HLA in healthy donors. A multiplex PCR was run with 60 Vbeta primers and 13 Jbeta primers. Clones were read by immunoSEQ multiplex PCR, and TCRdb kept only the in-frame ones, dropping some. The table shows some 130,000 clones, with about 78% occurring only once. Sequencing input: PBMCs. The origin of the receptors is a human donor in good health.

To note about this clone: Within the sample, other DNA sequences also encode this same CDR3. The chain joins TRBV15 to TRBJ1-1; 7 positions match TRBD1. Losses at the gene ends were 3 bases for V and 2 bases for J; bases not matched to a gene: 3. The CDR3 sequence is 14 residues long. CDR1 is LNHNV, CDR2 YYDKDF, per germline (reference sequence). Written as DNA, the CDR3 is TGTGCCACCAGCAGCAGACAGGGAAACACTGAAGCTTTCTTT. Residues: CATSSRQGNTEAFF.

The chain carries TRBV12-5 and TRBJ2-2; D might be TRBD1 (5 bases). This CDR3 has 13 residues. Germline values: CDR1 LGHNT, CDR2 FRNRAP. V lost 6 bases and J lost 4, with 9 bases in between. In nucleotides, the CDR3 is TGTGCTAGTGGCCCGACAGCCACCGGGGAGCTGTTTTTT. Amino acid sequence: CASGPTATGELFF.

The chain uses TRBV4-3 and TRBJ2-1, with 9 nucleotides matching TRBD2. Germline CDR1 reads LGHNA; CDR2 reads YSLEER. The J segment lost 8 bases and the V segment lost 3 bases, leaving 8 bases of the junction unmatched. The CDR3 length is 15 residues. The CDR3 spells CASSQGSSGRHEQFF. The DNA of the CDR3 is TGCGCCAGCAGCCAGGGAAGTAGCGGGAGACATGAGCAGTTCTTC.

V usage is TRBV4-2 and J usage is TRBJ2-3, with 10 bases matching TRBD2. V lost 0 bases to trimming and J lost 2 bases; unmatched junction nucleotides: 5. Germline lookup yields CDR1 LGHNA and CDR2 YNFKEQ. The CDR3 is made up of 17 amino acids. This chain's CDR3 is CASSQDALAGYTDTQYF. In DNA, the CDR3 is TGTGCCAGCAGCCAAGACGCACTAGCGGGGTACACAGATACGCAGTATTTT.

This sequence joins TRBV30 and TRBJ1-3, with D possibly matching TRBD1 (6 bases). Per germline, CDR1 GTSNPN and CDR2 SVGIG (reference sequence). V gave up 5 bases and J gave up 3 bases, with 17 bases separating them. This CDR3 region has 15 residues. For the CDR3, the DNA is TGTGCCTGGGCCCGCACAGGGAACAATGGAAACACCATATATTTT. Its translation: CAWARTGNNGNTIYF.

This clone was counted only a few times. This same CDR3 is encoded by further DNA sequences in the sample. The V call is TRBV6-5, the J call TRBJ2-2, with TRBD1 matching 7 bases. Germline CDR1 reads MNHEY; CDR2 reads SVGAGI. The V gene end was trimmed by 6 bases and the J gene end by 5 bases; junction bases not matched to a gene: 3. The CDR3 consists of 13 residues. The CDR3 reads CASSYRGTGELFF. The CDR3 nucleotides read TGTGCCAGCAGCTACAGGGGAACCGGGGAGCTGTTTTTT.

With regard to this clone: Mismatch with germline at one junction end may stem from a read error. The chain uses TRBV7-9 and TRBJ1-5; D uncertain. Germline CDR1 SEHNR, CDR2 FQNEAQ (reference sequence). The CDR3 contains 14 residues. The chain's CDR3 is CSSSSWGEGQPQHF. The CDR3 bases are TGTTCCAGCAGTTCTTGGGGTGAGGGTCAGCCCCAGCATTTT.

The chain uses TRBV28 and TRBJ2-7, with 7 bases matching TRBD2. This CDR3 region has 13 residues. J gave up 3 bases and V 7 bases, and 6 bases lay outside the gene matches. Germline values: CDR1 MDHEN, CDR2 SYDVKM. The CDR3 bases are TGTGCCAGCATGGGACTACCGTACTACGAGCAGTACTTC. The encoded protein is CASMGLPYYEQYF.

This clone has only a few counts. The chain employs TRBV6-1 and TRBJ2-2; no firm D call. This CDR3 contains 13 residues. V was cut by 3 bases and J by 9 bases, with 11 bases left in between. Germline V gene lookup returns CDR1 MNHNS and CDR2 SASEGT. CDR3 DNA sequence: TGTGCCAGCAGTGATGACTCAAACCGGGAGCTGTTTTTT. Protein product: CASSDDSNRELFF.

The J gene is TRBJ2-2, the V gene TRBV7-3; maybe TRBD2 (7 bases). V gave up 8 bases and J gave up 7 bases, with 14 bases separating them. The V gene's germline CDR1 is SGHTA and CDR2 FQGTGA. The CDR3 consists of 13 residues. CDR3 loop: CASGGGGHGELFF. CDR3 nucleotide sequence: TGTGCCAGCGGAGGGGGGGGGCACGGGGAGCTGTTTTTT.

The rearrangement joins TRBV7-2 to TRBJ2-2, with 9 bases that match TRBD2. The CDR3 length is 16 residues. The trim removed 4 bases at V and 5 bases at J, leaving 8 bases unmatched. The germline V gene encodes CDR1 SGHTA and CDR2 FQGNSA. The CDR3 region is CASSYASGGFTGELFF. Written as DNA, the CDR3 is TGTGCCAGCAGCTACGCCAGCGGGGGGTTTACCGGGGAGCTGTTTTTT.

This chain connects TRBV11-1 to TRBJ1-1, with 8 nucleotides matching TRBD1. The CDR3 is 15 residues long. With V trimmed by 2 bases and J by 7 bases, 9 bases remained unmatched. CDR1 and CDR2 (germline): SGHAT, FQDESV (reference sequence). The DNA for the CDR3 is TGTGCCAGCAGCTTAAAATCTCCAGGGGGCGGTGAAGCTTTCTTT. It encodes CASSLKSPGGGEAFF.

The V and J genes are TRBV10-3 and TRBJ2-1; TRBD2 might be the D (5 bases). CDR3 size: 13 residues. V lost 11 bases, J lost 5 bases, and 16 bases lay in between. Germline V gene sequence: CDR1 ENHRY, CDR2 SYGVKD. CDR3 coding DNA: TGTGCCGCCAAGGGTAGCGAGAACAATGAGCAGTTCTTC. It specifies CAAKGSENNEQFF.

CDR3 DNA sequence: TGTGCCAGCAGTGAACAGGGTCGGCCAGGCAATCAGCCCCAGCATTTT. The encoded protein is CASSEQGRPGNQPQHF. The chain employs TRBV2 and TRBJ1-5, with D perhaps TRBD1 (5 bases). The ends were cut back, 2 bases at V and 2 bases at J, with 13 bases in the middle. The CDR3 runs to 16 residues. Germline V gives CDR1 SNHLY, CDR2 FYNNEI.